Each of the 24 T cell receptor beta chains below was sequenced from the same sample in a study of blood T cell repertoires in COVID-19. Sequencing was performed with immunoSEQ multiplex PCR; in TCRdb, only in-frame clones are kept and a portion is missing. This table holds 250,000 to 300,000 clones, around 80% found once. Source material: PBMCs or T cells enriched from blood (not recorded which). Every receptor here comes from a young man with acute COVID-19.

This clone has just a few counts. The CDR3 region is CASTGGTVNPNEQFF. The CDR3, as DNA: TGCGCCAGCACCGGCGGGACCGTCAACCCCAATGAGCAGTTCTTC. This chain connects TRBV5-1 to TRBJ2-1; possible D gene TRBD2, 6 bases. The CDR3 totals 15 residues. Germline values: CDR1 SGHRS, CDR2 YFSETQ. V lost 6 bases and J lost 6, with 19 bases in between.

On this clone: Here the CDR3 omits its conserved ending phenylalanine or tryptophan, so a read error is the likely source. The limits of the CDR3 on the DNA are not certain, so only TCRdb's listed CDR3 is given. The rearrangement joins TRBV24-1 to TRBJ2-4; TRBD2 is the table's D call and was not checked against the DNA. Germline CDR1 and CDR2: KGHDR and SFDVKD. Counting both end residues, the CDR3 totals 10 amino acids. CDR3 residues: CATSEIHTEV.

The CDR3 DNA sequence: TGTGCCAGCAGCTTATCAGACAGGGGCCCTTTCTCTGGGGCCAACGTCCTGACTTTC. Translating it yields CASSLSDRGPFSGANVLTF. The chain uses TRBV7-2 and TRBJ2-6; 8 bases align to TRBD1. The J segment lost 0 bases and the V segment lost 2 bases, leaving 9 bases of the junction unmatched. The CDR3 loop spans 19 amino acids. The germline V gene has CDR1 SGHTA and CDR2 FQGNSA.

This chain joins TRBV7-8 and TRBJ2-7; 7 bases match TRBD2. There are 13 residues in the CDR3. V lost 5 bases and J lost 6; bases outside the gene matches: 7. From germline, CDR1 is SGHVS and CDR2 FQNEAQ. The CDR3 DNA reads TGTGCCAGCAGCCCGAGCGGGATTGGCGAGCAGTACGTC. Protein sequence: CASSPSGIGEQYV.

V usage is TRBV6-6 and J usage is TRBJ1-1; D unresolved. Per the germline V gene, CDR1 is MNHNY and CDR2 is SVGAGI (reference sequence). This CDR3 is built from 14 residues. The V end lost 7 bases, the J end lost 0 bases, and 12 bases lay between the germline ends. The CDR3 bases are TGTGCCAGCACATACGGGGATTTGAACACTGAAGCTTTCTTT. Protein sequence: CASTYGDLNTEAFF.

The J gene is TRBJ1-2, the V gene TRBV6-5; the D gene is possibly TRBD1 (6 bases). The V gene's germline CDR1 is MNHEY and CDR2 SVGAGI. CDR3 length: 15 amino acids. V lost 4 bases, J lost 6 bases, and 18 bases lay in between. The CDR3 here is CASSFPRDKLHGYTF. In DNA form, the CDR3 reads TGTGCCAGCAGTTTCCCCCGGGACAAACTGCATGGCTACACCTTC.

This clone has a handful of counts. The chain recombines TRBV7-2 with TRBJ1-1; 11 bases agree with TRBD1. Per the germline V gene, CDR1 is SGHTA and CDR2 is FQGNSA. The V segment lost 5 bases and the J segment 1 base; nucleotides outside the gene matches: 6. The CDR3 consists of 16 residues. The CDR3 DNA reads TGTGCCAGCAGCCTCGGACAGGGGGCAGGGAACACTGAAGCTTTCTTT. Residues: CASSLGQGAGNTEAFF. The whole variable domain, filled in from reference TRBV7-2 and TRBJ1-1, reads GAGVSQSPSNKVTEKGKDVELRCDPISGHTALYWYRQSLGQGLEFLIYFQGNSAPDKSGLPSDRFSAERTGGSVSTLTIQRTQQEDSAVYLCASSLGQGAGNTEAFFGQGTRLTVV.

Only one count was recorded for this clone. The CDR3 spells CASSLARVAGGLGHEQFF. In nucleotides, the CDR3 is TGTGCCAGCAGCTTGGCCCGGGTAGCGGGAGGGCTAGGACATGAGCAGTTCTTC. This chain joins TRBV5-4 and TRBJ2-1, with 11 bases aligning to TRBD2. V lost 0 bases to trimming and J lost 8 bases; unmatched junction nucleotides: 13. Germline CDR1 SGHNT, CDR2 YYREEE (reference sequence). The CDR3 length is 18 residues.

The chain joins TRBV6-4 to TRBJ2-3; 7 bases map to TRBD2. The V gene end was trimmed by 4 bases and the J gene end by 3 bases; junction bases not matched to a gene: 4. Germline CDR1 is MRHNA and CDR2 is SNTAGT. The CDR3 extends over 14 amino acids. The CDR3 DNA reads TGTGCCAGCAGTGCGGCGGGAGAGACAGATACGCAGTATTTT. This encodes CASSAAGETDTQYF.

The V call is TRBV4-2, the J call TRBJ1-3; D may be TRBD1 (5 bases). Trimming took off 0 bases at V and 2 bases at J, with 11 bases between the two ends. CDR1 is LGHNA and CDR2 is YNFKEQ in the germline V gene. This CDR3 has 16 amino acids. CDR3 residues: CASSQDIPGAGNTIYF. The DNA of the CDR3 is TGTGCCAGCAGCCAAGACATCCCGGGGGCTGGAAACACCATATATTTT.

A few counts support this clone. V is TRBV11-3 and J is TRBJ1-2; tentatively, D is TRBD1 (5 bases). V lost 4 bases to trimming and J lost 4 bases, with 10 bases between them. This CDR3 comprises 13 residues. CDR1 SGHNT and CDR2 YENEEA come from the germline V gene. CDR3 loop: CASSSGGGYGYTF. CDR3 nucleotide sequence: TGTGCCAGCAGCTCCGGGGGGGGCTATGGCTACACCTTC.

This chain links TRBV2 with TRBJ2-5, with a possible D match to TRBD2 (6 bases). Germline V CDR1 and CDR2: SNHLY, FYNNEI. V was shortened by 3 bases and J by 4 bases, with 18 bases between the two germline ends. CDR3 length: 16 residues. The CDR3 region has the DNA TGTGCCAGCAGTGATGGGACTCGACCTCGGGCAGAGACCCAGTACTTC. Protein sequence: CASSDGTRPRAETQYF.

The J gene is TRBJ1-6, the V gene TRBV6-1; D ambiguous. The CDR3 totals 10 residues. The V end lost 3 bases, the J end lost 16 bases, and 7 bases lay between the germline ends. Per the germline V gene, CDR1 is MNHNS and CDR2 is SASEGT. The CDR3 bases are TGTGCCAGCAGTGATATTCTTCTCCACTTT. This gives the protein CASSDILLHF.

Here the CDR3 reads CASSTGQLEAFF. DNA of the CDR3: TGTGCCAGTAGTACCGGACAGCTTGAAGCTTTCTTT. The V call is TRBV19, the J call TRBJ1-1; TRBD1 is a possible D gene (6 bases). V was cut by 4 bases and J by 7 bases, with 10 bases left in between. The length of the CDR3 is 12 residues. Germline CDR1 reads LNHDA; CDR2 reads SQIVND (reference sequence).

The chain has TRBV19 and TRBJ2-2, with 10 bases lining up with TRBD2. After removal of 1 base from V and 7 bases from J, the junction contained 6 bases not matched to a gene. In germline, CDR1 is LNHDA, CDR2 SQIVND (reference sequence). The CDR3 sequence is 16 residues long. The CDR3 DNA is TGTGCCAGTAGTATAGTCCTAGCGGGAGCGAACGGGGAGCTGTTTTTT. This codes for CASSIVLAGANGELFF.

J is TRBJ1-5 and V is TRBV6-1, with D possibly being TRBD1 (5 bases). Germline assignment: CDR1 MNHNS and CDR2 SASEGT. This CDR3 has 13 residues. Trimming cost V 3 bases and J 8 bases, with 11 bases left between them. CDR3 loop: CASSEGLSKPQHF. DNA of the CDR3: TGTGCCAGCAGTGAGGGGCTTAGTAAGCCCCAGCATTTT.

This chain links TRBV14 with TRBJ2-3, with 9 bases fitting TRBD2. This CDR3 contains 15 residues. V lost 3 bases to trimming and J lost 6 bases; unmatched junction nucleotides: 7. Germline V gene lookup returns CDR1 SGHDN and CDR2 FVKESK. The CDR3 nucleotides are TGTGCCAGCAGCCAGGAGACTAGCGGCAGTGATACGCAGTATTTT. Protein product: CASSQETSGSDTQYF.

There are a few counts of this clone. The V call is TRBV9, the J call TRBJ1-1; 7 bases are shared with TRBD1. Germline V gene sequence: CDR1 SGDLS, CDR2 YYNGEE. The CDR3 sequence is 15 residues long. The J segment lost 1 base and the V segment lost 3 bases, leaving 6 bases of the junction unmatched. The CDR3 DNA reads as TGTGCCAGCAGCGCGGGACAGACTTCGAACACTGAAGCTTTCTTT. Its protein is CASSAGQTSNTEAFF.

V usage is TRBV10-2 and J usage is TRBJ1-6; 9 positions match TRBD1. This CDR3 spans 13 amino acids. J gave up 15 bases and V 7 bases, and 10 bases lay outside the gene matches. Germline V gene data show CDR1 as WSHSY and CDR2 as SAAADI. The CDR3 loop is CASKPGTGSHLHF. The CDR3 DNA follows: TGCGCCAGCAAGCCCGGGACAGGGTCTCACCTCCACTTT.

This chain connects TRBV6-2 or TRBV6-3 to TRBJ2-3; the match to TRBD1 covers 9 bases. The CDR3 is 15 amino acids. The V gene's germline CDR1 is MNHEY and CDR2 SVGEGT. V lost 7 bases and J lost 0; bases outside the gene matches: 5. The CDR3 nucleotides are TGTGCCAGCATCCCCGGGACAGGGAGCACAGATACGCAGTATTTT. It yields the protein CASIPGTGSTDTQYF.

V and J are TRBV20-1 and TRBJ2-5; D is unresolved. The CDR3 sequence is 11 residues long. CDR1 is DFQATT and CDR2 is SNEGSKA in the germline V gene (reference sequence). The ends were cut back, 6 bases at V and 5 bases at J, with 10 bases in the middle. CDR3: CSAGVAETQYF. Here the CDR3 DNA reads TGCAGTGCAGGAGTTGCGGAGACCCAGTACTTC.

On this clone: Relative to the germline gene, one junction end is altered; a read error may explain this. The rearrangement joins TRBV5-1 to TRBJ1-4, with D hard to call. Germline CDR1 SGHRS, CDR2 YFSETQ. The CDR3 is 15 residues long. CDR3 nucleotide sequence: TGTGCCAGCAGGTACACAGTAACAACTAATGAAAAACTGTTTTTT. Protein product: CASRYTVTTNEKLFF.

This clone was detected only a few times. The rearrangement links TRBV9 to TRBJ1-4, with TRBD1 matching over 11 bases. The CDR3 is 17 residues long. V lost 0 bases, J lost 5 bases, and 6 bases stayed unmatched. The germline gives CDR1 SGDLS, CDR2 YYNGEE. CDR3 protein: CASSVGDRGFENEKLFF. The CDR3 DNA reads TGTGCCAGCAGCGTAGGGGACAGGGGGTTCGAAAATGAAAAACTGTTTTTT.

The chain employs TRBV7-6 and TRBJ2-1; possible D gene TRBD1, 5 bases. The CDR3 is 12 amino acids. The germline CDR1 and CDR2 sequences are SGHVS and FNYEAQ. Trimming pared 5 bases from V and 8 bases from J, leaving 10 bases between. CDR3 in DNA: TGTGCCAGCAGCGGGGCAACGGATGAGCAGTTCTTC. This encodes CASSGATDEQFF.